The source of this T cell receptor (beta chain) is a study of cytomegalovirus exposure and HLA in healthy donors. Findings of the study overall: The authors later found HLA-associated TCR beta chains more clonally expanded than equally common others. A later analysis by the authors found several of the most significant clusters apparently linked to common viral pathogens.

The germline V gene has CDR1 KGHSH and CDR2 LQKENI. The CDR3 is 15 residues long. After removal of 3 bases from V and 1 base from J, the junction contained 2 bases not matched to a gene. This clone was observed once. Its antigen remains unknown. The PCR had 60 Vbeta and 13 Jbeta primers. TCRdb's table, derived via immunoSEQ multiplex PCR, lists solely in-frame clones and lacks some. Of around 170,000 clones in the sample, over 60% are singletons; the top ten hold roughly 1.6%. The V and J genes are TRBV18 and TRBJ1-5; 8 nucleotides align to TRBD1. This TCR was recovered from a girl aged 10 to 17 in good health and CMV-seronegative. The sample comprised PBMCs. CDR3 nucleotides: TGTGCCAGCTCACCCACAGGGGGGAGCAATCAGCCCCAGCATTTT. It codes for CASSPTGGSNQPQHF.